The 16 T cell receptor beta chains below all came from one sample that was sequenced in a study of cytotoxic CD8 clonotypes in ibrutinib-treated CLL. This table comes from immunoSEQ multiplex PCR, and its TCRdb copy is limited to in-frame clones, with some not included. This table holds about 330,000 clones, around 66% found once. Sequences were derived from PBMCs, sampled after 36 months of ibrutinib treatment. The receptors shown here come from a human donor with chronic lymphocytic leukemia.

The chain is built from TRBV7-2 and TRBJ2-3, with D possibly matching TRBD2 (7 bases). Germline CDR1 SGHTA, CDR2 FQGNSA. Deletions cut 1 base from V and 4 bases from J, with 15 bases between. This CDR3 comprises 16 residues. The CDR3 spells CASSLDVGGPPDTQYF. In DNA form, the CDR3 reads TGTGCCAGCAGCTTAGATGTGGGGGGGCCCCCAGATACGCAGTATTTT.

V and J are TRBV5-1 and TRBJ2-4; no definite D call. The germline CDR1 and CDR2 sequences are SGHRS and YFSETQ. V was cut by 0 bases and J by 1 base, with 8 bases left in between. CDR3 length: 15 amino acids. CDR3 bases: TGCGCCAGCAGCTTGGTAGCAGGCGCCAAAAACATTCAGTACTTC. Protein product: CASSLVAGAKNIQYF. The entire variable domain, with the rest obtained from reference TRBV5-1 and TRBJ2-4, is as follows: KAGVTQTPRYLIKTRGQQVTLSCSPISGHRSVSWYQQTPGQGLQFLFEYFSETQRNKGNFPGRFSGRQFSNSRSEMNVSTLELGDSALYLCASSLVAGAKNIQYFGAGTRLSVL.

V gene TRBV28 combines with J gene TRBJ2-7; 8 bases are a match to TRBD1. This CDR3 contains 14 residues. Unmatched junction bases numbered 7, after V lost 2 bases and J lost 7 bases. Germline CDR1 reads MDHEN; CDR2 reads SYDVKM. CDR3 sequence: CASSLRRGRKEQYF. The CDR3 bases are TGTGCCAGCAGTTTACGCAGGGGGCGCAAAGAGCAGTACTTC.

The V and J genes are TRBV28 and TRBJ2-7; TRBD1 is a possible D gene (6 bases). The CDR3 has 14 residues. Trimming removed 3 bases from V and 4 bases from J, with 13 bases in between. CDR1 MDHEN and CDR2 SYDVKM come from the germline V gene. The DNA for the CDR3 is TGTGCCAGCAGTTTTCTCGCAGGGGCGTACGAGCAGTACTTC. Protein sequence: CASSFLAGAYEQYF. Full variable domain (rest looked up from reference TRBV28 and TRBJ2-7): DVKVTQSSRYLVKRTGEKVFLECVQDMDHENMFWYRQDPGLGLRLIYFSYDVKMKEKGDIPEGYSVSREKKERFSLILESASTNQTSMYLCASSFLAGAYEQYFGPGTRLTVT.

The chain carries TRBV7-9 and TRBJ2-4, with a possible D match to TRBD2 (6 bases). The germline V gene has CDR1 SEHNR and CDR2 FQNEAQ (reference sequence). This CDR3 is 16 amino acids long. Trimming left V 1 base short and J 0 bases short, with 10 bases between. CDR3 loop: CASSLVWGLAKNIQYF. Here the CDR3 DNA reads TGTGCCAGCAGCTTAGTATGGGGACTAGCCAAAAACATTCAGTACTTC.

This clone came up a few times. The chain recombines TRBV4-1 with TRBJ2-1; TRBD1 might be the D (7 bases). The V gene lost 4 bases and the J gene lost 10 bases, with 20 bases spanning the gap. Germline V gene lookup returns CDR1 MGHRA and CDR2 YSYEKL. The CDR3 runs 15 residues. The CDR3 DNA is TGCGCCAGCAGCCCGCAGGGGGGAAATCTTGACGAGCAGTTCTTC. Translating it yields CASSPQGGNLDEQFF.

This chain joins TRBV7-6 and TRBJ2-7, with 8 bases matching TRBD2. The germline CDR1 and CDR2 sequences are SGHVS and FNYEAQ. This CDR3 comprises 17 residues. Losses at the gene ends were 6 bases for V and 1 base for J; bases not matched to a gene: 14. The CDR3 DNA is TGTGCCAGCAGACTTAGACCTCAGCGGGGGCCTTCCTACGAGCAGTACTTC. This encodes CASRLRPQRGPSYEQYF.

This chain joins TRBV10-3 and TRBJ1-1; no firm D call. V was pared by 0 bases and J by 8 bases, with 10 bases between. This CDR3 is 13 amino acids long. Germline assignment: CDR1 ENHRY and CDR2 SYGVKD. CDR3 residues: CAISESIGSEAFF. Here the CDR3 DNA reads TGTGCCATCAGTGAGTCGATTGGGTCCGAAGCTTTCTTT.

The V and J genes are TRBV10-1 and TRBJ2-1; no firm D call. The V and J ends lost 1 base and 4 bases respectively, with 5 bases between them. The CDR3 loop spans 13 amino acids. Germline lookup yields CDR1 WNHNN and CDR2 SYGVQD (reference sequence). As DNA, the CDR3 is TGCGCCAGCAGTGAGTACCGATACAATGAGCAGTTCTTC. The encoded protein is CASSEYRYNEQFF.

The gene calls are TRBV4-3 and TRBJ2-1, with D possibly called TRBD1 or TRBD2 (5 bases each). In germline, CDR1 is LGHNA, CDR2 YSLEER. The CDR3 is 12 residues long. Trimming cost V 8 bases and J 4 bases, with 9 bases left between them. The CDR3 coding sequence is TGCGCCAGCGGGGACGGATACAATGAGCAGTTCTTC. As protein: CASGDGYNEQFF.

The genes are TRBV9 and TRBJ2-5; the match to TRBD2 covers 12 bases. Germline V gene data show CDR1 as SGDLS and CDR2 as YYNGEE. The CDR3 runs to 15 residues. V was pared by 0 bases and J by 7 bases, with 4 bases of the junction left unmatched. The CDR3, as DNA: TGTGCCAGCAGCGTAGAGACTAGCGGGGGTGCGACCCAGTACTTC. Its protein product is CASSVETSGGATQYF.

CDR3 DNA sequence: TGCGCCAGCAGTGATGGCACCGGAGGCGAGCAGTACTTC. Translating gives CASSDGTGGEQYF. The chain links TRBV10-1 to TRBJ2-7, with D maybe TRBD2 (5 bases). V dropped 3 bases and J dropped 6 bases, with 12 bases sitting between them. Germline V gene lookup returns CDR1 WNHNN and CDR2 SYGVQD (reference sequence). The CDR3 extends over 13 amino acids.

The V gene is TRBV27, the J gene TRBJ2-3; D is ambiguous. Germline CDR1 MNHEY, CDR2 SMNVEV (reference sequence). The V end was cut by 6 bases, the J end by 0 bases, with 7 bases between. The CDR3 runs 13 residues. Here the CDR3 reads CASRLLSTDTQYF. Written as DNA, the CDR3 is TGTGCCAGCAGGCTTCTTAGCACAGATACGCAGTATTTT.

The V and J genes are TRBV7-8 and TRBJ2-7; D is ambiguous. This CDR3 comprises 13 residues. Germline CDR1 reads SGHVS; CDR2 reads FQNEAQ. Between the trimmed V and J ends, which lost 1 base and 4 bases, there was a span of 8 bases. The CDR3 loop is CASSLGSEYEQYF. CDR3 coding DNA: TGTGCCAGCAGCTTAGGCAGCGAATACGAGCAGTACTTC.

The J gene is TRBJ2-7, the V gene TRBV11-2; D ambiguous. Trimming shortened V by 7 bases and J by 2 bases, and 18 bases separated the two germline ends. This CDR3 contains 15 residues. Germline V gene lookup returns CDR1 SGHAT and CDR2 FQNNGV. For the CDR3, the DNA is TGTGCCAGCAACAACTGGGGTGCTGGGACCTACGAGCAGTACTTC. As protein: CASNNWGAGTYEQYF.

This clone came up once. The chain is built from TRBV6-5 and TRBJ1-2; D possibly corresponds to TRBD1 (6 bases). The ends were cut back, 6 bases at V and 0 bases at J, with 8 bases in the middle. Per the germline V gene, CDR1 is MNHEY and CDR2 is SVGAGI. CDR3 size: 13 residues. CDR3: CASRDRANYGYTF. The CDR3 DNA reads as TGTGCCAGCAGGGACAGAGCTAACTATGGCTACACCTTC.